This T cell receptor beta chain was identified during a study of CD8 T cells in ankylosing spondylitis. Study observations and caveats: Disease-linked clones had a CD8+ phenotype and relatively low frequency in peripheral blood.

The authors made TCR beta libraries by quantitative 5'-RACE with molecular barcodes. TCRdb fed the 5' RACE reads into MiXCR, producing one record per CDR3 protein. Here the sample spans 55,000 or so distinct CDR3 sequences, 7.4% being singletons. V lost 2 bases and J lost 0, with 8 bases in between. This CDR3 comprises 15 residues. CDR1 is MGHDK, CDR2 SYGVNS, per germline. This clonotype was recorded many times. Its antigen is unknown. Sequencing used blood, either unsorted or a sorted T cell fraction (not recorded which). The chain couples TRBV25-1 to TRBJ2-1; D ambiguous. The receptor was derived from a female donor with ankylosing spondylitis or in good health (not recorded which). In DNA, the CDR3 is TGTGCCAGCAGTGAAGACGGTAGCTCCTACAATGAGCAGTTCTTC. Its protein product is CASSEDGSSYNEQFF.